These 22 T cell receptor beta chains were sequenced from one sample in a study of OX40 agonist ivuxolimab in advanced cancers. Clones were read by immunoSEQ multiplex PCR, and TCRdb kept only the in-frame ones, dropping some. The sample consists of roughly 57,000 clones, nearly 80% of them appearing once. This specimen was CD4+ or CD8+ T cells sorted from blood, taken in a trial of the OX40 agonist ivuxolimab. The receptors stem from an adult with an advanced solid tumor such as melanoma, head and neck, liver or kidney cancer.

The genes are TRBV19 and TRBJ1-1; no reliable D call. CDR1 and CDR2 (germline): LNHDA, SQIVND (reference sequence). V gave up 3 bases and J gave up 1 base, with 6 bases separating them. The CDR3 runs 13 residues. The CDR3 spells CASSMSANTEAFF. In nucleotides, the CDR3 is TGTGCCAGTAGTATGTCGGCGAACACTGAAGCTTTCTTT.

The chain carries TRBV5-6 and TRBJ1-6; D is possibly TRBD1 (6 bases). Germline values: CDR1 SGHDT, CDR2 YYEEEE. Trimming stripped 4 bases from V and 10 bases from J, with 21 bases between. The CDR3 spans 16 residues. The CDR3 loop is CASSPTQGLAWSPLHF. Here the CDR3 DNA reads TGTGCCAGCAGCCCTACGCAGGGGCTGGCTTGGTCACCCCTCCACTTT. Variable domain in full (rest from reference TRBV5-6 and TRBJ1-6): DAGVTQSPTHLIKTRGQQVTLRCSPKSGHDTVSWYQQALGQGPQFIFQYYEEEERQRGNFPDRFSGHQFPNYSSELNVNALLLGDSALYLCASSPTQGLAWSPLHFGNGTRLTVT.

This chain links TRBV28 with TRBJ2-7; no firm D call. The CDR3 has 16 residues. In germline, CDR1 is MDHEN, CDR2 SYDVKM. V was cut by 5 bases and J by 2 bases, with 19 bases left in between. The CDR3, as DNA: TGTGCCAGCAGTCCTCATCACGGGCGGCGCACCTACGAGCAGTACTTC. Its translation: CASSPHHGRRTYEQYF.

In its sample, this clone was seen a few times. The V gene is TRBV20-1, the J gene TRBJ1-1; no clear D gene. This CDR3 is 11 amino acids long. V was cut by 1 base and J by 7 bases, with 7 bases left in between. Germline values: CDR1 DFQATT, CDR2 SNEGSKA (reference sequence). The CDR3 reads CSARADIEAFF. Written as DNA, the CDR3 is TGCAGTGCTAGAGCAGACATTGAAGCTTTCTTT.

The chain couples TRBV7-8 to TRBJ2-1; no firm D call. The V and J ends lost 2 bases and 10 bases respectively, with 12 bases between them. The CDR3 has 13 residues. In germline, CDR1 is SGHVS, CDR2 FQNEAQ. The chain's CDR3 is CASSLRRFGEQFF. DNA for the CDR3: TGTGCCAGCAGCTTACGTCGGTTTGGGGAGCAGTTCTTC.

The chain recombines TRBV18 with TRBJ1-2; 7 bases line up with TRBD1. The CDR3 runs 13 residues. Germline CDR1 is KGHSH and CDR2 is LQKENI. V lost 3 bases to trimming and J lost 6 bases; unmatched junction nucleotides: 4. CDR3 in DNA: TGTGCCAGCTCACCCGGGACAGTTGATGGCTACACCTTC. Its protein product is CASSPGTVDGYTF.

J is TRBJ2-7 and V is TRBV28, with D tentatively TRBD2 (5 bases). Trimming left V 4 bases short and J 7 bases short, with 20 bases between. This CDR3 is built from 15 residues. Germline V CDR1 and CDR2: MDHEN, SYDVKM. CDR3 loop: CASSYSRGYSGEQYF. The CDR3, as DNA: TGTGCCAGCAGTTATTCGCGCGGGTACTCGGGGGAGCAGTACTTC.

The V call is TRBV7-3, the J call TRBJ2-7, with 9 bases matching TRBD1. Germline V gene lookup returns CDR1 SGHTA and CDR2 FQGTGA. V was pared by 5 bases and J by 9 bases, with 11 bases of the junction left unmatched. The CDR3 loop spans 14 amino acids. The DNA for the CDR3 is TGTGCCAGCAGCCGCCGGGACAGGGACCCCAGGCAGTACTTC. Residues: CASSRRDRDPRQYF.

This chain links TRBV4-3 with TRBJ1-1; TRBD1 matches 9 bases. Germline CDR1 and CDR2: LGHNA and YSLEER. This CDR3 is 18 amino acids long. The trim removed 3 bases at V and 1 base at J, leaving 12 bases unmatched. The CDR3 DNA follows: TGCGCCAGCAGCCAGAGCGGCACAGGGGGCCTGTGGAACACTGAAGCTTTCTTT. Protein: CASSQSGTGGLWNTEAFF.

The DNA for the CDR3 is TGTGCCAGCAGCCGTCGGACGAGCTCCTACAATGAGCAGTTCTTC. Protein: CASSRRTSSYNEQFF. J is TRBJ2-1 and V is TRBV7-3; D is ambiguous. This CDR3 has 15 residues. Deletions cut 5 bases from V and 0 bases from J, with 11 bases between. Germline CDR1 reads SGHTA; CDR2 reads FQGTGA.

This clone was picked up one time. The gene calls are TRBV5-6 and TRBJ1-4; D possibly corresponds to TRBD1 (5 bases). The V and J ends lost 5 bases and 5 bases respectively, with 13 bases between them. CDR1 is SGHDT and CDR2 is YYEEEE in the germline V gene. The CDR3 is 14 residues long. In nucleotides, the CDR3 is TGTGCCAGCAGTAAGGTCGGGGGGAATGAAAAACTGTTTTTT. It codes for CASSKVGGNEKLFF.

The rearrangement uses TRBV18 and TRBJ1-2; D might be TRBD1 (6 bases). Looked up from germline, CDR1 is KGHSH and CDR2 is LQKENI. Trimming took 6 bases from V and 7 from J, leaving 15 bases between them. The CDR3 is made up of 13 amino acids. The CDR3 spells CASSRQGISGYTF. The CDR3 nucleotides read TGTGCCAGCTCCCGTCAGGGGATCAGTGGCTACACCTTC.

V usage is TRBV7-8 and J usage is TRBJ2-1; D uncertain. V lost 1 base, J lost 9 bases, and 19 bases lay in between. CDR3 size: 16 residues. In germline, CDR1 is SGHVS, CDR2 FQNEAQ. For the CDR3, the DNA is TGTGCCAGCAGCTTAGAAGCTAGTTGGTATTCGGCTGAGCAGTTCTTC. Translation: CASSLEASWYSAEQFF.

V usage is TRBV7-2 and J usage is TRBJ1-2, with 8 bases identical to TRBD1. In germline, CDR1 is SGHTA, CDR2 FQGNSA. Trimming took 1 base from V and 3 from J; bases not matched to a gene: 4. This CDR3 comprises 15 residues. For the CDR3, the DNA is TGTGCCAGCAGCTTAGTGGCAGGGGGCGACTATGGCTACACCTTC. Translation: CASSLVAGGDYGYTF.

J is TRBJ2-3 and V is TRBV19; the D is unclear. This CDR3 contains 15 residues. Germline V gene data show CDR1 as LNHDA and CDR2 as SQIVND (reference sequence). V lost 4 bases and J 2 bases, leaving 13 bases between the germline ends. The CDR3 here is CASSKSRHLTDTQYF. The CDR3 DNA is TGTGCCAGTAGTAAGTCGAGACACCTCACAGATACGCAGTATTTT. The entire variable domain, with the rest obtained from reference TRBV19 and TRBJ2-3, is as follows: DGGITQSPKYLFRKEGQNVTLSCEQNLNHDAMYWYRQDPGQGLRLIYYSQIVNDFQKGDIAEGYSVSREKKESFPLTVTSAQKNPTAFYLCASSKSRHLTDTQYFGPGTRLTVL.

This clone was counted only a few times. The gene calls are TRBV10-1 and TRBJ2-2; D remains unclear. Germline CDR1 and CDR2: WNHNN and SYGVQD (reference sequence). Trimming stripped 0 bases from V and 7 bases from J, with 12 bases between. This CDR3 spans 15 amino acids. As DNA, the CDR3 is TGCGCCAGCAGTGAGTCCAACAGCGATGGCGGGGAGCTGTTTTTT. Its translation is CASSESNSDGGELFF.

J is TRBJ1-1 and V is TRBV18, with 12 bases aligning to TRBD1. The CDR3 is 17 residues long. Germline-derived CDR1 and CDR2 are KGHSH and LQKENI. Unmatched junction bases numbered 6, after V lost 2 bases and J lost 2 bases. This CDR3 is CASSPAGTGGANTEAFF. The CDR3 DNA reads TGTGCCAGCTCACCAGCCGGGACAGGGGGCGCAAACACTGAAGCTTTCTTT.

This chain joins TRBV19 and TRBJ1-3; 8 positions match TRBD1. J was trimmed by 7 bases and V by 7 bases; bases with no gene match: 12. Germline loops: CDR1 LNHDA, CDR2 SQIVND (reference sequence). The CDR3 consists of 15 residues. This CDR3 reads CASTPGGDRPNTIYF. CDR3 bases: TGTGCCAGTACTCCCGGTGGGGACAGGCCGAACACCATATATTTT.

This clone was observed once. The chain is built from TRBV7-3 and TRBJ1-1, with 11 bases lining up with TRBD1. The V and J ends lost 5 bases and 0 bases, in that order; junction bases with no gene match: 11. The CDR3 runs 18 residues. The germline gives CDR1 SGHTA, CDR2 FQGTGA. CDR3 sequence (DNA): TGTGCCAGCAGCGGCGGGACAGGGGGAGAATTTATGAACACTGAAGCTTTCTTT. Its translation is CASSGGTGGEFMNTEAFF.

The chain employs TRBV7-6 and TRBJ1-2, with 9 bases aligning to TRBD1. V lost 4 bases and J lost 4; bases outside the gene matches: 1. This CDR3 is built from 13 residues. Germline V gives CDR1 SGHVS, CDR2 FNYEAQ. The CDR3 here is CASSSTGGYGYTF. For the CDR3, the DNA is TGTGCCAGCAGCTCGACAGGGGGCTATGGCTACACCTTC.

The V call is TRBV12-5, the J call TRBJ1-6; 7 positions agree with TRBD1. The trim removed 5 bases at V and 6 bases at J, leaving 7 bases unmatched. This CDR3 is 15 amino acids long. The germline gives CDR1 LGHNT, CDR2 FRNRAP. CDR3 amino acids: CASGQGDSFNSPLHF. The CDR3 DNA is TGTGCTAGTGGTCAAGGGGACAGCTTTAATTCACCCCTCCACTTT.

Here the CDR3 reads CASSLEENTEAFF. CDR3 DNA sequence: TGCGCCAGCAGCTTGGAGGAGAACACTGAAGCTTTCTTT. J is TRBJ1-1 and V is TRBV5-1; D not resolved. Germline values: CDR1 SGHRS, CDR2 YFSETQ. The CDR3 has 13 amino acids. Trimming pared 0 bases from V and 1 base from J, leaving 4 bases between.